These T cell receptor beta chains were read from a single sample in a study of blood T cell repertoires in COVID-19. TCRdb's table, derived via immunoSEQ multiplex PCR, lists solely in-frame clones and lacks some. The sample consists of roughly 200,000 clones, roughly 80% of them appearing once. Sequencing input: peripheral blood. The receptors derive from a woman at least 80 years old with COVID-19, enrolled during active disease. Each CDR3 is given with its conserved first and last residue. D genes are given only for firm matches. Expanded clones are given a class, and other clones once, few, many or no size at all.

D gene,J gene,V gene,clone size,CDR3 DNA,CDR3 protein
-,TRBJ1-2,TRBV30,-,TGTGCCTGGAGTCTAACTTATCGTACAGGGAACTATGGCTACACCTTC,CAWSLTYRTGNYGYTF
-,TRBJ2-3,TRBV2,-,TGTGCCAGCAGCGGAACTAGCAGTAGGACAGATACGCAGTATTTT,CASSGTSSRTDTQYF
TRBD1,TRBJ1-4,TRBV29-1,-,TGCAGCGTTGGCGGGACAGGGAATGAAAAACTGTTTTTT,CSVGGTGNEKLFF
TRBD2,TRBJ2-1,TRBV5-6,once,TGTGCCAGCAGCTTGATTGCGGGGGGCGACGCCTACAATGAGCAGTTCTTC,CASSLIAGGDAYNEQFF
TRBD1,TRBJ2-3,TRBV7-9,-,TGTGCCAGCAGCTTGACAGGGGGCTCAGATACGCAGTATTTT,CASSLTGGSDTQYF
TRBD1,TRBJ2-7,TRBV7-2,-,TGTGCCAGCAGTAGAGCCGGGACAGGACTTTACGAGCAGTACTTC,CASSRAGTGLYEQYF
TRBD1,TRBJ1-1,TRBV19,-,TGTGCCAGTAGGACCGACAGGGGTGAAGCTTTCTTT,CASRTDRGEAFF
-,TRBJ1-1,TRBV2,once,TGTGCCAGCTTCCAGACAGTTTACAACACTGAAGCTTTCTTT,CASFQTVYNTEAFF
-,TRBJ1-5,TRBV3-1/TRBV3-2,-,TGTGCCAGCAGCCACCAGGCGAGCAATCAGCCCCAGCATTTT,CASSHQASNQPQHF
-,TRBJ2-1,TRBV10-3,-,TGTGCCATCAGTGAGTCAGGGGCTAGGAATGAGCAGTTCTTC,CAISESGARNEQFF
-,TRBJ1-5,TRBV28,-,TGTGCCAGCAGTTTATCCCTGAGCAATCAGCCCCAGCATTTT,CASSLSLSNQPQHF
TRBD1,TRBJ1-2,TRBV28,-,TGTGCCAGCAGTATCCCGACAGGGGACTATGGCTACACCTTC,CASSIPTGDYGYTF
-,TRBJ2-1,TRBV18,-,TGTGCCAGCTCACCAATCTGGGGAGAGTACAATGAGCAGTTCTTC,CASSPIWGEYNEQFF
-,TRBJ1-2,TRBV25-1,-,TGTGCCACTCAAGGTGCAGGGTGGGGAGGCTACACCTTC,CATQGAGWGGYTF
-,TRBJ1-3,TRBV5-6,once,TGTGCCAGCAGCACGACAGGAAACACCATATATTTT,CASSTTGNTIYF
TRBD1,TRBJ1-3,TRBV19,-,TGTGCCAGTACCAGGACAGGGGACGGCAACACCATATATTTT,CASTRTGDGNTIYF
-,TRBJ2-3,TRBV7-9,-,TGTGCCAGCAGCTTCACAGGGCGGGGCACAGATACGCAGTATTTT,CASSFTGRGTDTQYF
-,TRBJ2-1,TRBV5-1,-,TGCGCCAGCAGCGCACAAATCAATGAGCAGTTCTTC,CASSAQINEQFF